What follows are 11 T cell receptor beta chains derived from one specimen sequenced in a study of blood T cell repertoires in COVID-19. Repertoires were generated with immunoSEQ multiplex PCR, while TCRdb's copy carries only in-frame clones and drops some. The sample carries more than 70,000 clones, 65% to 90% recorded once. The sequencing sample was made of peripheral blood. Receptors were obtained from a woman aged 80 or over with acute or convalescent COVID-19.

This chain uses TRBV28 with TRBJ1-6; a weak D match, TRBD1 (5 bases). Trimming stripped 6 bases from V and 5 bases from J, with 11 bases between. The germline CDR1 and CDR2 sequences are MDHEN and SYDVKM. The CDR3 loop spans 14 amino acids. In DNA, the CDR3 is TGTGCCAGCAGCTTCTCGGGGGATAATTCACCCCTCCACTTT. Its protein product is CASSFSGDNSPLHF.

This rearrangement joins TRBV18 to TRBJ2-7, with D perhaps TRBD1 (5 bases). The CDR3 has 13 amino acids. Trimming left V 5 bases short and J 5 bases short, with 13 bases between. Germline lookup yields CDR1 KGHSH and CDR2 LQKENI. CDR3 DNA: TGTGCCAGCTCAAACGGAGACAGTAACGAGCAGTACTTC. This gives the protein CASSNGDSNEQYF.

The chain joins TRBV21-1 to TRBJ2-1; TRBD2, the D gene given by the table, was not confirmed from the DNA. TRBV21-1 is labeled a pseudogene. The CDR3 loop spans 16 amino acids. The CDR3 here is CASSKASRLVSNEQFF. The CDR3 nucleotides are TGTGCCAGCAGCAAGGCATCGCGGCTAGTCAGTAATGAGCAGTTCTTC.

V is TRBV4-2 and J is TRBJ2-7; D is possibly TRBD2 (6 bases). The CDR3 covers 16 residues. The V and J ends lost 1 base and 0 bases respectively, with 13 bases between them. CDR1 is LGHNA, CDR2 YNFKEQ, per germline. The CDR3 loop is CASSQAGTGLSYEQYF. In DNA, the CDR3 is TGTGCCAGCAGCCAAGCCGGGACTGGACTCTCCTACGAGCAGTACTTC.

CDR3 DNA sequence: TGTGCCACCAGTGATCCACAGGGAGGGTACTACGAGCAGTACTTC. Protein: CATSDPQGGYYEQYF. The chain recombines TRBV24-1 with TRBJ2-7; D is possibly TRBD2 (7 bases). CDR3 size: 15 residues. Germline assignment: CDR1 KGHDR and CDR2 SFDVKD. Trimming stripped 3 bases from V and 3 bases from J, with 14 bases between.

This clone has just one count. The gene calls are TRBV15 and TRBJ2-7, with D maybe TRBD2 (6 bases). CDR3 length: 13 residues. Germline V lookup: CDR1 LNHNV, CDR2 YYDKDF (reference sequence). V dropped 5 bases and J dropped 6 bases, with 14 bases sitting between them. The CDR3 nucleotides read TGTGCCACCAGCGGGGGACTCCGTGCCGAGCAGTACTTC. Protein product: CATSGGLRAEQYF.

The J gene is TRBJ2-1, the V gene TRBV5-4, with TRBD2 matching 9 bases. V lost 4 bases and J lost 5; bases outside the gene matches: 7. This CDR3 spans 15 amino acids. Germline V CDR1 and CDR2: SGHNT, YYREEE (reference sequence). The CDR3 DNA reads as TGTGCCAGCAGCGCACCGGGACTAGCAAACAATGAGCAGTTCTTC. Its translation is CASSAPGLANNEQFF.

The chain combines TRBV7-2 with TRBJ2-7; 7 bases are shared with TRBD1. Germline values: CDR1 SGHTA, CDR2 FQGNSA. CDR3 size: 14 residues. Trimming removed 3 bases from V and 2 bases from J; junction bases left unmatched: 4. The CDR3: CASSFRQGPYEQYF. The CDR3 bases are TGTGCCAGCAGCTTCCGACAGGGCCCCTACGAGCAGTACTTC.

The V call is TRBV19, the J call TRBJ2-2; 7 bases map to TRBD2. Germline assignment: CDR1 LNHDA and CDR2 SQIVND (reference sequence). With V trimmed by 1 base and J by 5 bases, 7 bases remained unmatched. This CDR3 is built from 16 residues. CDR3 region: CASSIGLAFGTGELFF. CDR3 nucleotides: TGTGCCAGTAGTATAGGACTAGCCTTTGGGACCGGGGAGCTGTTTTTT.

The chain combines TRBV2 with TRBJ1-2; no definite D call. V gave up 7 bases and J gave up 2 bases, with 8 bases separating them. The CDR3 runs 12 residues. Germline CDR1 is SNHLY and CDR2 is FYNNEI. The CDR3 loop is CASINGNYGYTF. CDR3 coding DNA: TGTGCCAGCATTAACGGGAACTATGGCTACACCTTC.

This chain links TRBV9 with TRBJ1-4; D remains unclear. The germline gives CDR1 SGDLS, CDR2 YYNGEE. Trimming took off 0 bases at V and 8 bases at J, with 14 bases between the two ends. This CDR3 region has 15 residues. CDR3 region: CASSVGGRLAEKLFF. CDR3 nucleotides: TGTGCCAGCAGCGTAGGAGGGCGCTTGGCAGAAAAACTGTTTTTT.